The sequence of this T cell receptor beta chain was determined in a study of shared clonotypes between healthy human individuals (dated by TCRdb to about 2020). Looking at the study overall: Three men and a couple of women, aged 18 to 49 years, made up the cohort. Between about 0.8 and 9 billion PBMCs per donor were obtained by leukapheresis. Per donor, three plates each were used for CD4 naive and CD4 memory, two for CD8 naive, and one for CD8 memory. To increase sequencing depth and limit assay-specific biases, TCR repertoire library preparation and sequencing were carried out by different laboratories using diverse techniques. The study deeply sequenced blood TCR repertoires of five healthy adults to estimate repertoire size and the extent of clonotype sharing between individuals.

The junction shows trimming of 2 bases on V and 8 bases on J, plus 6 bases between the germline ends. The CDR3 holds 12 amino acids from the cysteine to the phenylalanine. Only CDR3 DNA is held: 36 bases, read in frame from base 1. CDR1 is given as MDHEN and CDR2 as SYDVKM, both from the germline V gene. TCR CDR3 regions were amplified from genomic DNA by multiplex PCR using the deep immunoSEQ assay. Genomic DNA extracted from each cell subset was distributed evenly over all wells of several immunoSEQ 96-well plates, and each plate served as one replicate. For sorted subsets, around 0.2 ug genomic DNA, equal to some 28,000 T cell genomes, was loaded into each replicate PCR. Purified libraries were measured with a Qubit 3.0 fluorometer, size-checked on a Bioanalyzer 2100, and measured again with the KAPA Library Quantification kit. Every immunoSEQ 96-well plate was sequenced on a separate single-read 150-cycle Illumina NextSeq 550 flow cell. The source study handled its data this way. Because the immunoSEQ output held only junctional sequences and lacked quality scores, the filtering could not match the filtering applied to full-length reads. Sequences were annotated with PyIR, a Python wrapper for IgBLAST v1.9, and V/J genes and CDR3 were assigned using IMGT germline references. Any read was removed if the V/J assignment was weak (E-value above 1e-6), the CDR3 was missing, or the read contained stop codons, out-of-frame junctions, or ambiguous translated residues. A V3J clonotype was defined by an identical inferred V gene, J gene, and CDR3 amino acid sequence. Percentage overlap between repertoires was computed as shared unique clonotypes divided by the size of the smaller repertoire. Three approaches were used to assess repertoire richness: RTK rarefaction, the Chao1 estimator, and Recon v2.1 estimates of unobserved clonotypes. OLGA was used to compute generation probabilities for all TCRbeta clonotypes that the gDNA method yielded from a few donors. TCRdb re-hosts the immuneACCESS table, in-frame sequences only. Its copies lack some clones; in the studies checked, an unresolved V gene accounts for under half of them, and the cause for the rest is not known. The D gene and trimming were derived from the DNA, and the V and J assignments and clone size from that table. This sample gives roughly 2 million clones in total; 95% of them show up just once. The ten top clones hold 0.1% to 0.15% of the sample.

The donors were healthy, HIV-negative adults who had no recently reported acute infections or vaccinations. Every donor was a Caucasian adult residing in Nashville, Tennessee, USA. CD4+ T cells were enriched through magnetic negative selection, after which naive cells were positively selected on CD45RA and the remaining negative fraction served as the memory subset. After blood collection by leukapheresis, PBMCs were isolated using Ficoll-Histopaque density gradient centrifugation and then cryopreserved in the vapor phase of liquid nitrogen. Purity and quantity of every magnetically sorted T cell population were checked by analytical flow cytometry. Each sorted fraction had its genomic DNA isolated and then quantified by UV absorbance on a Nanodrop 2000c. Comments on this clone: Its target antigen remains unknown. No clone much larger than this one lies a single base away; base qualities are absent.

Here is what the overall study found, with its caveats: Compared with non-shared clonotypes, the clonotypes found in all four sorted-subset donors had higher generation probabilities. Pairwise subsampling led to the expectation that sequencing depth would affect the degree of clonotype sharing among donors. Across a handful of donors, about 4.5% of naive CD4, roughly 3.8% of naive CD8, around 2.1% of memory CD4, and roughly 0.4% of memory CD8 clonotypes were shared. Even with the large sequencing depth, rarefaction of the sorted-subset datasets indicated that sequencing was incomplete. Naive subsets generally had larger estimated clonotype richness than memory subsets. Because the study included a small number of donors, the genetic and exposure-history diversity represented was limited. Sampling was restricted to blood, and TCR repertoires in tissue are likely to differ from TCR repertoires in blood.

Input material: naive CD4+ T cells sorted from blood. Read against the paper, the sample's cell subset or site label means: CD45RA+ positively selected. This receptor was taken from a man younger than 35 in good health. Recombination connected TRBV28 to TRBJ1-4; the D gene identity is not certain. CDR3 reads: CASSLMREKLFF. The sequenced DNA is TGTGCCAGCAGTTTAATGAGAGAAAAACTGTTTTTT.